Listed below are T cell receptor beta chains from one sample, sequenced in a study of technical replicates of blood from a few donors. Assay: immunoSEQ multiplex PCR; the TCRdb copy retains only in-frame clones and omits some. This sample has 9,500 to 15,000 clones, with roughly 92% found just once. Sample: PBMCs. These receptors were collected from a human donor in good health. The CDR3 runs from the conserved cysteine through the conserved F or W. The D gene is left open where the match is weak. Not every row has a clone size; where given, it reads once, few, many or a size class.

J,D,V,size,CDR3,DNA
TRBJ1-1,NA,TRBV29-1,NA,CSVDRGAGTEAFF,TGCAGCGTTGACCGGGGGGCAGGCACTGAAGCTTTCTTT
TRBJ2-3,TRBD1,TRBV5-1,NA,CASRVTGSDTQYF,TGCGCCAGCAGGGTGACAGGGTCAGATACGCAGTATTTT
TRBJ2-1,NA,TRBV7-9,once,CASSSTLAGLYNEQFF,TGTGCCAGCAGCTCCACCCTCGCAGGCCTGTACAATGAGCAGTTCTTC
TRBJ2-3,NA,TRBV10-1,NA,CASSDSPRGADTQYF,TGCGCCAGCAGTGATTCCCCAAGGGGCGCAGATACGCAGTATTTT
TRBJ2-1,TRBD2,TRBV7-2,NA,CASSFSGGPDEQFF,TGTGCCAGCAGCTTTTCGGGAGGGCCTGATGAGCAGTTCTTC
TRBJ2-3,TRBD2,TRBV18,NA,CASPGTSGTTDTQYF,TGTGCCAGCCCCGGGACTAGCGGGACGACAGATACGCAGTATTTT
TRBJ2-7,TRBD1,TRBV6-5,NA,CASSTPGQGPWEQYF,TGTGCCAGCAGTACACCGGGACAGGGCCCCTGGGAGCAGTACTTC
TRBJ1-1,NA,TRBV6-1,NA,CASTITGNTEAFF,TGTGCCAGCACCATTACGGGAAACACTGAAGCTTTCTTT
TRBJ1-5,NA,TRBV28,NA,CATRESNQPQHF,TGTGCCACCAGGGAGTCCAATCAGCCCCAGCATTTT
TRBJ2-7,NA,TRBV6-1,NA,CASSHYEQYF,TGTGCCAGCAGTCACTACGAGCAGTACTTC
TRBJ2-2,NA,TRBV7-8,NA,CASRGTRVPLKPNTGELFF,TGTGCCAGCCGAGGGACTCGGGTGCCGTTGAAGCCGAACACCGGGGAGCTGTTTTTT
TRBJ2-1,NA,TRBV29-1,NA,CSVGRLGSLYNEQFF,TGCAGCGTTGGAAGGCTCGGGAGTCTCTACAATGAGCAGTTCTTC
TRBJ2-3,TRBD2,TRBV9,NA,CASSATGTSGDTQYF,TGTGCCAGCAGCGCCACCGGGACTAGCGGCGATACGCAGTATTTT
TRBJ2-5,NA,TRBV11-2,NA,CASSLGQQETQYF,TGTGCCAGCAGCCTCGGACAGCAAGAGACCCAGTACTTC
TRBJ2-2,NA,TRBV5-6,NA,CASSSGLGRGTGELFF,TGTGCCAGCAGCTCCGGCCTCGGCAGGGGTACTGGGGAGCTGTTTTTT
TRBJ2-1,TRBD2,TRBV5-1,NA,CASSSNSGALYGSYNEQFF,TGCGCCAGCAGCAGTAATAGCGGGGCCTTATATGGATCCTACAATGAGCAGTTCTTC
TRBJ1-5,TRBD1,TRBV6-1,NA,CASSEGWTGDQPQHF,TGTGCCAGCAGTGAAGGTTGGACAGGGGATCAGCCCCAGCATTTT
TRBJ2-5,NA,TRBV2,NA,CASSGRSFQETQYF,TGTGCCAGCTCCGGCAGGTCATTCCAAGAGACCCAGTACTTC
TRBJ2-1,TRBD2,TRBV11-3,NA,CASSPGSLAGANEQFF,TGTGCCAGCAGCCCCGGGAGCTTAGCGGGAGCCAATGAGCAGTTCTTC
TRBJ2-5,TRBD2,TRBV5-1,NA,CASSFETSGVQETQYF,TGCGCCAGCAGCTTTGAAACTAGCGGTGTCCAAGAGACCCAGTACTTC
TRBJ1-3,TRBD1,TRBV6-1,NA,CASSLQGNTIYF,TGTGCCAGCAGTCTACAGGGGAACACCATATATTTT
TRBJ2-1,NA,TRBV30,NA,CAWSPPSVAGLF,TGTGCCTGGAGTCCCCCTAGCGTGGCGGGGCTCTTC
TRBJ2-7,NA,TRBV5-1,NA,CASSLGREGSEQYF,TGCGCCAGCAGCCTAGGACGGGAAGGATCCGAGCAGTACTTC
TRBJ1-2,NA,TRBV4-1,NA,CASSQDTGPEYGYTF,TGCGCCAGCAGCCAAGATACAGGGCCAGAGTATGGCTACACCTTC
TRBJ1-5,NA,TRBV19,NA,CASSISVSNQPQHF,TGTGCCAGTAGTATCAGCGTTAGCAATCAGCCCCAGCATTTT
TRBJ2-7,NA,TRBV10-3,NA,CAISSSAGDEQYF,TGTGCCATCAGCTCTAGCGCGGGCGACGAGCAGTACTTC
TRBJ1-2,NA,TRBV11-2,NA,CASSQSLGRKGGYTF,TGTGCCAGCAGCCAAAGTCTGGGGAGGAAGGGAGGCTACACCTTC
TRBJ2-7,TRBD1,TRBV11-2,NA,CASRRPGQGFHEQYF,TGTGCCAGCAGGCGGCCGGGACAGGGTTTCCACGAGCAGTACTTC
TRBJ2-7,TRBD1,TRBV6-1,NA,CASIRMDRGSYEQYF,TGTGCCAGCATCAGAATGGACAGGGGGAGCTACGAGCAGTACTTC
TRBJ2-1,NA,TRBV7-8,NA,CASSLRWDTNNEQFF,TGTGCCAGCAGCTTACGCTGGGACACCAACAATGAGCAGTTCTTC